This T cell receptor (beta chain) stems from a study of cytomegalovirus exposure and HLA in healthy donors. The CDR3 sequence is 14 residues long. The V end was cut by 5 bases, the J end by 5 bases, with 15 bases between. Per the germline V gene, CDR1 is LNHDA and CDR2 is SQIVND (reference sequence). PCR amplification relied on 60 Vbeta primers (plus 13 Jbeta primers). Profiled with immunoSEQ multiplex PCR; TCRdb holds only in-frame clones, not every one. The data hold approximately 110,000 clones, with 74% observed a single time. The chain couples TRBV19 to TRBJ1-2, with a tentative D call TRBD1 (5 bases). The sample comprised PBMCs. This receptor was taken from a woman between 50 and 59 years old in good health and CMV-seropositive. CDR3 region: CASSYDSSSYGYTF. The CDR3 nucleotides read TGTGCCAGTAGTTATGACAGTTCCTCGTATGGCTACACCTTC.